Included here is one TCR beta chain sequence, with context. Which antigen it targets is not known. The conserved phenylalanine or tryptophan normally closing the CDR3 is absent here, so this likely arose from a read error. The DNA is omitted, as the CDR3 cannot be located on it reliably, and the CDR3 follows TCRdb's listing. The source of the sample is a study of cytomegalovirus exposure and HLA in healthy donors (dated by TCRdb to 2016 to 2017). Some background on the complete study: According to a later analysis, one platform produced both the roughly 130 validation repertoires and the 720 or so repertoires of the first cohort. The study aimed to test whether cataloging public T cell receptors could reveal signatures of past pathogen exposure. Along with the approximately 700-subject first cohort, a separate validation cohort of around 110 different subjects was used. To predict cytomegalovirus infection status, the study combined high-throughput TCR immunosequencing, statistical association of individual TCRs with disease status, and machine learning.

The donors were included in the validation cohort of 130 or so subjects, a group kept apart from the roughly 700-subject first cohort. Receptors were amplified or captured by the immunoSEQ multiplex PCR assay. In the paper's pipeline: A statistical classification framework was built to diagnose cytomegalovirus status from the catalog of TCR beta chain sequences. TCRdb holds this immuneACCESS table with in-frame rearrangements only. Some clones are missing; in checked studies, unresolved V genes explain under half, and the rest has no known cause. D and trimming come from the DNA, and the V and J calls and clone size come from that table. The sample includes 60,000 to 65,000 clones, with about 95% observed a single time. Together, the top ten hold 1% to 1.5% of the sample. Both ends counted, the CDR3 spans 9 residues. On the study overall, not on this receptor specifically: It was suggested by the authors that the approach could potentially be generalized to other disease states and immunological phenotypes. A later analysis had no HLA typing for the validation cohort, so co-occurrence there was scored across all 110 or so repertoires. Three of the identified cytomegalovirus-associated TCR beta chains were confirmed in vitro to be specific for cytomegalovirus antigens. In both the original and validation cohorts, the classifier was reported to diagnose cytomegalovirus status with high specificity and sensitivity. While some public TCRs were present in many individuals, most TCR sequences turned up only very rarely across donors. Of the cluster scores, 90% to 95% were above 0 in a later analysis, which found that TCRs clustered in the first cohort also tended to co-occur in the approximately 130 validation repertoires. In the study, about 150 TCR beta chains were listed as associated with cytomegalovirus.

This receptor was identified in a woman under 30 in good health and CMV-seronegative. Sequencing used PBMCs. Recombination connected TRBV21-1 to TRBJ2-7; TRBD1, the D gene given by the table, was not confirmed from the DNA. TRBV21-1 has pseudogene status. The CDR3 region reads CASREQGTP.